These 10 T cell receptor beta chains were all obtained from the same sample, sequenced in a study of T-cell memory formation after mild COVID-19. TCRdb reprocessed the 5' RACE reads via MiXCR and lists one record per CDR3 protein. The table includes about 170,000 distinct CDR3 sequences, over 10% detected once. The specimen was PBMCs or a T cell subset sorted from them (not recorded which). The receptors stem from a man between 18 and 35 years old who had mild COVID-19 (a few samples of this study predate the infection). Cell type and time point are not known.

This clonotype was observed a few times. This rearrangement joins TRBV7-6 to TRBJ2-2, with D perhaps matching TRBD1 or TRBD2 (5 bases each). Germline lookup yields CDR1 SGHVS and CDR2 FNYEAQ. The CDR3 contains 15 residues. V lost 4 bases and J 1 base, leaving 10 bases between the germline ends. The CDR3 region is CASSSSRGNTGELFF. The CDR3, as DNA: TGTGCCAGCAGCTCCTCGAGGGGGAACACCGGGGAGCTGTTTTTT. The full variable domain, its missing parts supplied by reference TRBV7-6 and TRBJ2-2, is GAGVSQSPRYKVTKRGQDVALRCDPISGHVSLYWYRQALGQGPEFLTYFNYEAQQDKSGLPNDRFSAERPEGSISTLTIQRTEQRDSAMYRCASSSSRGNTGELFFGEGSRLTVL.

This clonotype was detected many times. The V and J genes are TRBV5-1 and TRBJ2-3; 8 bases line up with TRBD2. CDR3 length equals 14 residues. V trimming: 4 bases; J trimming: 5 bases; junction bases outside the gene matches: 6. CDR1 and CDR2 (germline): SGHRS, YFSETQ. The CDR3: CASSPLAERDTQYF. The DNA of the CDR3 is TGCGCCAGCAGCCCACTAGCGGAGAGAGATACGCAGTATTTT.

In the case of this clonotype: The junction departs from the called germline gene at one end, perhaps through a read error. This chain links TRBV20-1 with TRBJ1-1; maybe TRBD1 (6 bases). The CDR3 sequence is 13 residues long. CDR1 and CDR2 from the germline V gene are DFQATT and SNEGSKA (reference sequence). The CDR3 region is CSASRDRTTEALF. The CDR3 nucleotides read TGCAGTGCTAGCCGCGACAGGACCACTGAAGCTTTATTT.

This clonotype was counted a few times. DNA of the CDR3: TGTGCCAGCAGTTTATCGGTAGAGACCCAGTACTTC. Its translation is CASSLSVETQYF. This sequence joins TRBV12-3 or TRBV12-4 and TRBJ2-5, with D unresolved. Trimming took off 2 bases at V and 4 bases at J, with 5 bases between the two ends. CDR3 length: 12 amino acids.

CDR3 residues: CASSATGGGYTF. The DNA for the CDR3 is TGTGCCAGCAGTGCCACAGGGGGTGGCTACACCTTC. The V gene is TRBV27, the J gene TRBJ1-2, with 8 bases identical to TRBD1. From germline, CDR1 is MNHEY and CDR2 SMNVEV (reference sequence). The J segment lost 7 bases and the V segment lost 5 bases, leaving 3 bases of the junction unmatched. This CDR3 has 12 amino acids.

J is TRBJ1-6 and V is TRBV11-2; a weak D match, TRBD1 (5 bases). The CDR3 runs 14 residues. Germline V gene sequence: CDR1 SGHAT, CDR2 FQNNGV. V lost 5 bases, J lost 6 bases, and 11 bases lay in between. Here the CDR3 reads CASSLQGFNSPLHF. The DNA for the CDR3 is TGTGCCAGCAGCCTGCAGGGATTTAATTCACCCCTCCACTTT.

This clonotype was counted between two and nine times. This chain uses TRBV10-3 with TRBJ1-2; TRBD1 matches at 9 bases. Germline lookup yields CDR1 ENHRY and CDR2 SYGVKD. Trimming cost V 7 bases and J 4 bases; bases outside gene matches: 7. The CDR3 is made up of 14 amino acids. Written as DNA, the CDR3 is TGTGCCATCACCTCCGGACAGGGGAGCTATGGCTACACCTTC. Its translation: CAITSGQGSYGYTF.

CDR3 in DNA: TGTGCCAGCACCCCTCGGGGTTGGGGGAACTACACCTTC. It codes for CASTPRGWGNYTF. The chain is built from TRBV5-6 and TRBJ1-2; D may be TRBD1 (5 bases). V lost 6 bases, J lost 10 bases, and 19 bases lay in between. Germline V lookup: CDR1 SGHDT, CDR2 YYEEEE. The CDR3 has 13 amino acids.

The V call is TRBV19, the J call TRBJ2-7, with D perhaps being TRBD1 or TRBD2 (5 bases each). Germline-derived CDR1 and CDR2 are LNHDA and SQIVND (reference sequence). The germline V and J ends were trimmed by 7 bases and 5 bases, with 15 bases remaining between them. This CDR3 spans 13 amino acids. The CDR3 loop is CASIPGMGDEQYV. The CDR3 coding sequence is TGTGCCAGTATACCTGGTATGGGGGACGAGCAGTACGTC.

In its sample, this clonotype was seen many times. The rearrangement links TRBV7-2 to TRBJ2-5; a weak D match, TRBD2 (6 bases). The CDR3 contains 15 residues. V was shortened by 5 bases and J by 4 bases, with 17 bases between the two germline ends. The germline gives CDR1 SGHTA, CDR2 FQGNSA. CDR3 sequence reads: CASSRRLVGGETQYF. The CDR3 DNA follows: TGTGCCAGCAGCAGACGACTAGTCGGGGGAGAGACCCAGTACTTC.